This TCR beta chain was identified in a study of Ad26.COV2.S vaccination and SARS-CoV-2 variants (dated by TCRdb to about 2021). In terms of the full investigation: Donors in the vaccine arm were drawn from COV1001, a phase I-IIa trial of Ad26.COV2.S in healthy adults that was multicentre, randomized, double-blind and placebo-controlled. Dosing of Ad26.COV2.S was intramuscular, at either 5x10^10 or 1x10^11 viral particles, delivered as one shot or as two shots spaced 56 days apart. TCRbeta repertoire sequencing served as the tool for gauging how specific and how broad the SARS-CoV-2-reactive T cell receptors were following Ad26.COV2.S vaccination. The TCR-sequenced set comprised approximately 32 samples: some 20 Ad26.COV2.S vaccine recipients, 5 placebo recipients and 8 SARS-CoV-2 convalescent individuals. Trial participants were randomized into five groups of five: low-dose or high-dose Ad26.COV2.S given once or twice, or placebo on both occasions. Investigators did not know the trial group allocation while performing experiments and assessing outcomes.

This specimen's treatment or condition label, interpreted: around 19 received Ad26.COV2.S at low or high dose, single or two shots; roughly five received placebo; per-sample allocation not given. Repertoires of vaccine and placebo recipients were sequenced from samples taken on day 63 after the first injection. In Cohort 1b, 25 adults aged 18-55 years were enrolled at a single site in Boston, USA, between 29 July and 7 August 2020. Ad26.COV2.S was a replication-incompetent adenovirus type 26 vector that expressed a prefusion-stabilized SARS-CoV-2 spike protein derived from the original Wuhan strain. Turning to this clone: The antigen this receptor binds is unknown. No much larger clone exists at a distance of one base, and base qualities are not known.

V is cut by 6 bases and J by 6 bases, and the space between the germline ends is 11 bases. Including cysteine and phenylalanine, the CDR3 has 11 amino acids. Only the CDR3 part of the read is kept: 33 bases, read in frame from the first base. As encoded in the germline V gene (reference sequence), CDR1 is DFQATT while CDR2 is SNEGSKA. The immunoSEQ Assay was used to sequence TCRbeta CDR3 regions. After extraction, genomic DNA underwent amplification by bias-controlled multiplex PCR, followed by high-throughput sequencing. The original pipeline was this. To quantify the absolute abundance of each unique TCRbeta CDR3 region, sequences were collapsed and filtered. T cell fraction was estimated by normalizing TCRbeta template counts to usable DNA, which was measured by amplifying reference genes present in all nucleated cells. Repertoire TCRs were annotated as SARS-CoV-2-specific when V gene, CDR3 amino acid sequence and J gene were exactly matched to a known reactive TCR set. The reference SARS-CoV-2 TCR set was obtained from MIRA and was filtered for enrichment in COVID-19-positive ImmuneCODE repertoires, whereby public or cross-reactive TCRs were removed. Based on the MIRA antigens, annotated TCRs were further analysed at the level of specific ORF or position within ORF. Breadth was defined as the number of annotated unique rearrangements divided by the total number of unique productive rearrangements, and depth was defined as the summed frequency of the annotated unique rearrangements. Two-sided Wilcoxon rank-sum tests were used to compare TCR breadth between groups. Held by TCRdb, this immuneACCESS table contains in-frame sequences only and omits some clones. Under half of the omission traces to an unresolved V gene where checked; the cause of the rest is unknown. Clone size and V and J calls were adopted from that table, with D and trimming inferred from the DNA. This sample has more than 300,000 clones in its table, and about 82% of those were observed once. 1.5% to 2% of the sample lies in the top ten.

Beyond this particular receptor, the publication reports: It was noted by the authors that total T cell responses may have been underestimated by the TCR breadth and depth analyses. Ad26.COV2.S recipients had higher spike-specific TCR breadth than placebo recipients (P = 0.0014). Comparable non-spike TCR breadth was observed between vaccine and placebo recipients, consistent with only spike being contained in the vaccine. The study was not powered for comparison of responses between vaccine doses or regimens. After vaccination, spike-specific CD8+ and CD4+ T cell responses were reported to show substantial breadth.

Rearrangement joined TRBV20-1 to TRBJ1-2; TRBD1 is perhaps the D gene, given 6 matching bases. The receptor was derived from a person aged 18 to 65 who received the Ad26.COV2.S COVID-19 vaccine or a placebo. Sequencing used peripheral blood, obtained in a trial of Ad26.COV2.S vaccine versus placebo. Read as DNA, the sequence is TGCAGTGCGAAGGGGGGGCATGGCTACACCTTC. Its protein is CSAKGGHGYTF.